Below are 3 T cell receptor beta chains sequenced from a single sample in a study of metastatic and nonmetastatic thyroid tumors (dated by TCRdb to about 2020). Library method: PCR. For sequencing, an Illumina HiSeq 4000 was employed. The raw public data were reprocessed by TCRdb itself: fastp quality trimming at Q25, MiXCR clonotype calling, in-frame beta chains only. This sample holds about 12,000 clones; approximately 20% were observed only once. The ten largest clones capture more than 10% of the sample. No treatment had been received by any patient before thyroid surgery. Sequencing was done on a sample of adjacent normal tissue. The receptors were sampled from a female donor with papillary thyroid cancer or a benign thyroid nodule (not recorded which). Some clones in this sample may be carry-over from other donors' samples.

This clone was seen only a few times. V and J are TRBV27 and TRBJ1-2; 8 bases match TRBD1. Germline values: CDR1 MNHEY, CDR2 SMNVEV (reference sequence). This CDR3 is 13 amino acids long. J gave up 3 bases and V 3 bases, and 0 bases lay outside the gene matches. As DNA, the CDR3 is TGTGCCAGCAGTTTGGGACAGGACTATGGCTACACCTTC. This gives the protein CASSLGQDYGYTF.

This clone was counted only a few times. J is TRBJ2-5 and V is TRBV12-3 or TRBV12-4, with D hard to call. The ends were cut back, 5 bases at V and 3 bases at J, with 13 bases in the middle. This CDR3 comprises 14 residues. Here the CDR3 reads CASSPGSLKETQYF. In DNA form, the CDR3 reads TGTGCCAGCAGTCCTGGGTCCCTAAAAGAGACCCAGTACTTC.

About this clone: An end of the junction does not agree with germline; a read error may underlie this. This rearrangement joins TRBV20-1 to TRBJ2-1, with 8 bases aligning to TRBD2. CDR3 length: 14 amino acids. The germline V gene encodes CDR1 DFQATT and CDR2 SNEGSKA (reference sequence). The CDR3 here is CSARTSVRGNEQLF. CDR3 DNA: TGCAGTGCTAGGACTAGCGTGAGAGGAAATGAGCAGCTCTTC.